This record looks at one T cell receptor beta chain sequence and its context. Its antigen is unidentified. Trimming stripped 0 bases from V and 1 base from J, with 10 bases between. The CDR3 has 15 residues. Germline V gene sequence: CDR1 SGHRS, CDR2 YFSETQ. This sample was taken from a study of T cells in Graves' hyperthyroidism and ophthalmopathy. Study observations and caveats: In simple terms, a model built on 13 V-J features told ophthalmopathy apart from stable hyperthyroidism.

Template material for amplifying TCR beta CDR3 regions consisted of RNA transcripts. The primer set for the first-round RT-PCR of the TCR CDR3 was HTBI. One entry per CDR3 protein, called by TCRdb with MiXCR from the multiplex PCR reads. The sample carries about 360,000 distinct CDR3 sequences, 20% to 25% recorded once. The chain is built from TRBV5-1 and TRBJ1-1; D gene unclear. The sequence was collected from a man aged 50-60 years with Graves' hyperthyroidism. Sequenced material: blood. The CDR3 protein is CASSLGRGANTEAFF. For the CDR3, the DNA is TGCGCCAGCAGCTTGGGACGGGGAGCGAACACTGAAGCTTTCTTT.